This TCR beta chain stems from a study of T cell changes during pregnancy in multiple sclerosis. TCRdb's table, derived via immunoSEQ multiplex PCR, lists solely in-frame clones and lacks some. Of tens of thousands of clones in the sample, 75% to 95% were seen once. The ends lost 4 bases at V and 7 bases at J; junction bases unmatched: 6. The CDR3 loop spans 14 amino acids. Germline V gene sequence: CDR1 LNHDA, CDR2 SQIVND (reference sequence). Here the sequenced sample was CD8+ T cells from peripheral blood mononuclear cells, taken after pregnancy. The chain carries TRBV19 and TRBJ1-5; 8 bases are a match to TRBD1. This clonotype was obtained from a female donor with multiple sclerosis, enrolled in a pregnancy study. CDR3 amino acids: CASSSRGLWQPQHF. CDR3 DNA: TGTGCCAGTAGTAGCAGGGGGCTGTGGCAGCCCCAGCATTTT.